The clone carrying this T cell receptor (beta chain) was seen more than once but under ten times. The data derive from a study of blood T cell repertoires in COVID-19. Turning to the study itself: Sites in the United States, Italy and Spain provided acute and convalescent COVID-19 samples. Sources were T cells, B-cell-depleted T cells, or PBMCs; the material itself was cDNA or gDNA.

Methods used by the authors: Estimation of nucleated cell counts relied on the amplification of reference gene primers. Here immunoSEQ multiplex PCR was the method, and the copy in TCRdb shows in-frame clones only, minus some. Clone size and V and J calls were adopted from that table, with D and trimming inferred from the DNA. The sample yields around 200,000 clones, around 82% seen once. CDR3 size: 14 residues. Germline V gene lookup returns CDR1 MDHEN and CDR2 SYDVKM. The ends lost 2 bases at V and 8 bases at J; junction bases unmatched: 5. This receptor was obtained from a woman in her thirties or forties with active or convalescent COVID-19. The chain couples TRBV28 to TRBJ1-5; 8 bases agree with TRBD1. Material: peripheral blood. For the CDR3, the DNA is TGTGCCAGCAGTTTAGGACAGGGTGGGAAGCCCCAGCATTTT. Encoded protein: CASSLGQGGKPQHF.